This T cell receptor (beta chain) was observed in a study of memory CD4+ T cells and cytomegalovirus serostatus. Details on this clone: Its antigen is still unknown.

Assay: immunoSEQ multiplex PCR; the TCRdb copy retains only in-frame clones and omits some. The sample records around 53,000 clones, around four fifths being singletons. V gave up 3 bases and J gave up 6 bases, with 9 bases separating them. The CDR3 has 13 residues. Germline lookup yields CDR1 SGHNT and CDR2 YYREEE (reference sequence). Single viable CD3+CD4+CD8-CD45RO+ cells were sorted as the memory CD4+ T cells. Serostatus was set by detecting CMV pp150, pp28, p38, p52 IgG. Study conclusions and caveats: Each of fewer than 80 CMV-associated TCRbeta sequences occurred in one to five individuals.

The chain employs TRBV5-4 and TRBJ2-2; possibly TRBD1 for D (5 bases). The source is an adult in good health and CMV-seropositive. Sequenced material: memory CD4+ T cells from blood. The CDR3 loop reads CASSWGGPGELFF. The DNA for the CDR3 is TGTGCCAGCAGCTGGGGCGGCCCCGGGGAGCTGTTTTTT. The full variable domain, its missing parts supplied by reference TRBV5-4 and TRBJ2-2, is ETGVTQSPTHLIKTRGQQVTLRCSSQSGHNTVSWYQQALGQGPQFIFQYYREEENGRGNFPPRFSGLQFPNYSSELNVNALELDDSALYLCASSWGGPGELFFGEGSRLTVL.